The rows below give T cell receptor beta chains drawn from one sample of a study of blood T cell repertoires in COVID-19. Data came from immunoSEQ multiplex PCR; TCRdb stores just in-frame clones and leaves some out. The sample carries about 70,000 clones, 70% to 90% recorded once. Input material: peripheral blood. The origin of the receptors is a human donor in a cohort sampled during active COVID-19. The CDR3 runs from the conserved cysteine through the conserved F or W. The order of the fields is J gene, V gene, clone size, D gene, CDR3 protein, CDR3 DNA. A D gene is named only where the DNA matches it firmly. Clone size is stated in some rows and not others, as once, few, many or a class when expanded.

j_call: TRBJ2-1
v_call: TRBV19
clone_size: NA
d_call: TRBD1
cdr3_aa: CASSTGVYNEQFF
cdr3_nt: TGTGCCAGTTCGACAGGGGTGTACAATGAGCAGTTCTTC

j_call: TRBJ2-7
v_call: TRBV9
clone_size: NA
d_call: NA
cdr3_aa: CASSVGNLPSYEQYF
cdr3_nt: TGTGCCAGCAGCGTAGGTAACCTACCCTCCTACGAGCAGTACTTC

j_call: TRBJ1-4
v_call: TRBV19
clone_size: NA
d_call: NA
cdr3_aa: CASSKRTGSPNEKLFF
cdr3_nt: TGTGCCAGTAGTAAAAGAACAGGATCCCCTAATGAAAAACTGTTTTTT

j_call: TRBJ1-1
v_call: TRBV11-2
clone_size: NA
d_call: NA
cdr3_aa: CASSFGLGGGTEAFF
cdr3_nt: TGTGCCAGCAGCTTCGGGTTGGGGGGAGGCACTGAAGCTTTCTTT

j_call: TRBJ1-1
v_call: TRBV12-3/TRBV12-4
clone_size: NA
d_call: TRBD1
cdr3_aa: CASRTGPTEAFF
cdr3_nt: TGTGCCAGCAGGACAGGGCCCACTGAAGCTTTCTTT

j_call: TRBJ2-1
v_call: TRBV7-2
clone_size: NA
d_call: NA
cdr3_aa: CASSLDRRGKQFF
cdr3_nt: TGTGCCAGCAGCTTAGACCGACGGGGGAAGCAGTTCTTC

j_call: TRBJ1-1
v_call: TRBV11-1
clone_size: NA
d_call: NA
cdr3_aa: CASSFGREDTEAFF
cdr3_nt: TGTGCCAGCAGCTTCGGCAGGGAGGACACTGAAGCTTTCTTT

j_call: TRBJ1-1
v_call: TRBV10-3
clone_size: NA
d_call: NA
cdr3_aa: CAIKADLNTEAFF
cdr3_nt: TGTGCCATCAAGGCAGACTTGAACACTGAAGCTTTCTTT

j_call: TRBJ2-7
v_call: TRBV14
clone_size: NA
d_call: TRBD2
cdr3_aa: CASSQLSGSWYEQYF
cdr3_nt: TGTGCCAGCAGCCAACTTAGCGGGAGTTGGTACGAGCAGTACTTC

j_call: TRBJ2-1
v_call: TRBV19
clone_size: NA
d_call: NA
cdr3_aa: CASSIPGSSYNEQFF
cdr3_nt: TGTGCCAGTAGTATCCCAGGTAGCTCCTACAATGAGCAGTTCTTC

j_call: TRBJ2-7
v_call: TRBV5-1
clone_size: NA
d_call: NA
cdr3_aa: CASSARDSPMGEQYF
cdr3_nt: TGCGCCAGCAGCGCGAGGGACTCTCCCATGGGGGAGCAGTACTTC

j_call: TRBJ2-7
v_call: TRBV27
clone_size: NA
d_call: TRBD1
cdr3_aa: CASSSRDRGYEQYF
cdr3_nt: TGTGCCAGCAGTTCCCGGGACAGGGGTTACGAGCAGTACTTC

j_call: TRBJ1-2
v_call: TRBV6-6
clone_size: NA
d_call: TRBD1
cdr3_aa: CASSAGTAVYYGYTF
cdr3_nt: TGTGCCAGCAGCGCCGGGACAGCCGTTTACTATGGCTACACCTTC

j_call: TRBJ1-1
v_call: TRBV11-2
clone_size: NA
d_call: NA
cdr3_aa: CASSLDGILRVTEAFF
cdr3_nt: TGTGCCAGCAGCTTAGACGGGATCCTAAGGGTCACTGAAGCTTTCTTT

j_call: TRBJ2-3
v_call: TRBV24-1
clone_size: NA
d_call: NA
cdr3_aa: CATSETGQGTDTQYF
cdr3_nt: TGTGCCACCAGTGAAACAGGGCAAGGCACAGATACGCAGTATTTT

j_call: TRBJ2-5
v_call: TRBV18
clone_size: NA
d_call: NA
cdr3_aa: CASSPLIAEYQETQYF
cdr3_nt: TGTGCCAGCTCACCACTGATAGCGGAGTACCAAGAGACCCAGTACTTC

j_call: TRBJ2-7
v_call: TRBV7-9
clone_size: NA
d_call: TRBD2
cdr3_aa: CANSSGLAFHEQYF
cdr3_nt: TGTGCCAACAGCAGTGGACTAGCTTTCCACGAGCAGTACTTC

j_call: TRBJ2-5
v_call: TRBV4-1
clone_size: once
d_call: TRBD1
cdr3_aa: CASSQGAGQGASETQYF
cdr3_nt: TGCGCCAGCAGCCAGGGGGCCGGACAGGGGGCATCGGAGACCCAGTACTTC

j_call: TRBJ1-5
v_call: TRBV4-1
clone_size: NA
d_call: NA
cdr3_aa: CASSQDYTGLGGQPQHF
cdr3_nt: TGCGCCAGCAGCCAAGACTATACGGGACTGGGTGGTCAGCCCCAGCATTTT

j_call: TRBJ1-2
v_call: TRBV6-5
clone_size: once
d_call: NA
cdr3_aa: CASSYSTANYGYTF
cdr3_nt: TGTGCCAGCAGTTACTCGACAGCAAACTATGGCTACACCTTC

j_call: TRBJ1-1
v_call: TRBV29-1
clone_size: NA
d_call: TRBD1
cdr3_aa: CSVQGAHTEAFF
cdr3_nt: TGCAGCGTGCAGGGGGCCCACACTGAAGCTTTCTTT

j_call: TRBJ1-1
v_call: TRBV7-2
clone_size: NA
d_call: NA
cdr3_aa: CASSLIGMNTEAFF
cdr3_nt: TGTGCCAGCAGCTTAATTGGCATGAACACTGAAGCTTTCTTT

j_call: TRBJ2-1
v_call: TRBV25-1
clone_size: NA
d_call: NA
cdr3_aa: CASSENGRHNEQFF
cdr3_nt: TGTGCCAGCAGTGAGAATGGGCGCCACAATGAGCAGTTCTTC

j_call: TRBJ2-5
v_call: TRBV21-1
clone_size: NA
d_call: NA
cdr3_aa: CASSRDRGLETQYF
cdr3_nt: TGTGCCAGCAGCAGAGACAGGGGGCTAGAGACCCAGTACTTC

j_call: TRBJ1-5
v_call: TRBV28
clone_size: few
d_call: NA
cdr3_aa: CASSFDGNQPQHF
cdr3_nt: TGTGCCAGCAGTTTTGACGGGAATCAGCCCCAGCATTTT

j_call: TRBJ1-2
v_call: TRBV19
clone_size: NA
d_call: NA
cdr3_aa: CASSSLQGFYGYTF
cdr3_nt: TGTGCCAGTAGTAGCCTCCAGGGTTTCTATGGCTACACCTTC

j_call: TRBJ2-7
v_call: TRBV19
clone_size: NA
d_call: TRBD1
cdr3_aa: CASSVDRTYEQYF
cdr3_nt: TGTGCCAGTAGTGTGGACAGGACCTACGAGCAGTACTTC

j_call: TRBJ1-2
v_call: TRBV5-1
clone_size: NA
d_call: NA
cdr3_aa: CASSLQGTYGYTF
cdr3_nt: TGCGCCAGCAGTCTGCAGGGCACCTATGGCTACACCTTC

j_call: TRBJ2-7
v_call: TRBV5-1
clone_size: few
d_call: TRBD2
cdr3_aa: CASSLRVAGETEQYF
cdr3_nt: TGCGCCAGCAGCTTGAGGGTAGCGGGAGAAACCGAGCAGTACTTC

j_call: TRBJ2-3
v_call: TRBV5-1
clone_size: once
d_call: TRBD2
cdr3_aa: CASSLGASGNYDTQYF
cdr3_nt: TGCGCCAGCAGCTTGGGGGCTAGCGGGAATTATGATACGCAGTATTTT

j_call: TRBJ2-7
v_call: TRBV7-9
clone_size: NA
d_call: TRBD1
cdr3_aa: CASSLAPGQGISYEQYF
cdr3_nt: TGTGCCAGCAGCTTAGCTCCGGGACAGGGGATCTCCTACGAGCAGTACTTC

j_call: TRBJ1-5
v_call: TRBV19
clone_size: NA
d_call: NA
cdr3_aa: CASSIGTRAGNQPQHF
cdr3_nt: TGTGCCAGTAGTATAGGGACTAGGGCTGGCAATCAGCCCCAGCATTTT

j_call: TRBJ1-1
v_call: TRBV5-1
clone_size: NA
d_call: NA
cdr3_aa: CASSIGQHTEAFF
cdr3_nt: TGCGCCAGCAGCATAGGACAGCACACTGAAGCTTTCTTT

j_call: TRBJ2-7
v_call: TRBV6-1
clone_size: NA
d_call: NA
cdr3_aa: CASSEALVSPIGGSGYEQYF
cdr3_nt: TGTGCCAGCAGTGAAGCGCTAGTTTCCCCAATCGGAGGGAGCGGTTACGAGCAGTACTTC

j_call: TRBJ1-1
v_call: TRBV5-6
clone_size: NA
d_call: TRBD1
cdr3_aa: CASSSETGTNTEAFF
cdr3_nt: TGTGCCAGCAGCTCTGAGACAGGGACAAACACTGAAGCTTTCTTT

j_call: TRBJ2-1
v_call: TRBV28
clone_size: NA
d_call: NA
cdr3_aa: CASGRAGTYNEQFF
cdr3_nt: TGTGCCAGCGGTCGAGCGGGGACATACAATGAGCAGTTCTTC

j_call: TRBJ2-1
v_call: TRBV5-1
clone_size: NA
d_call: TRBD2
cdr3_aa: CASSLTPSGIPQFF
cdr3_nt: TGCGCCAGCAGCTTGACGCCTAGCGGGATCCCGCAGTTCTTC

j_call: TRBJ1-6
v_call: TRBV6-5
clone_size: NA
d_call: NA
cdr3_aa: CASSYEGGGTSSPLHF
cdr3_nt: TGTGCCAGCAGTTATGAAGGGGGTGGAACGTCTTCACCCCTCCACTTT

j_call: TRBJ1-1
v_call: TRBV30
clone_size: NA
d_call: TRBD1
cdr3_aa: CAWAQGATEAFF
cdr3_nt: TGTGCCTGGGCCCAGGGGGCGACTGAAGCTTTCTTT

j_call: TRBJ2-1
v_call: TRBV23-1
clone_size: NA
d_call: NA
cdr3_aa: CASSQSLRESRNEQFF
cdr3_nt: TGCGCCAGCAGTCAATCTCTACGGGAATCCAGGAATGAGCAGTTCTTC

j_call: TRBJ2-1
v_call: TRBV19
clone_size: NA
d_call: TRBD2
cdr3_aa: CASDRDSGSRDEQFF
cdr3_nt: TGTGCCAGTGATCGGGATAGCGGGAGTCGGGATGAGCAGTTCTTC

j_call: TRBJ2-1
v_call: TRBV11-3
clone_size: NA
d_call: TRBD2
cdr3_aa: CASTPSQLAGAKNEQFF
cdr3_nt: TGTGCCAGCACCCCAAGCCAACTAGCGGGAGCTAAAAATGAGCAGTTCTTC

j_call: TRBJ2-7
v_call: TRBV2
clone_size: once
d_call: NA
cdr3_aa: CASSLQGYTYEQYF
cdr3_nt: TGTGCCAGCAGCCTACAGGGATATACCTACGAGCAGTACTTC

j_call: TRBJ1-6
v_call: TRBV27
clone_size: NA
d_call: NA
cdr3_aa: CASSPGQYNSPLHF
cdr3_nt: TGTGCCAGCAGTCCCGGACAGTATAATTCACCCCTCCACTTT

j_call: TRBJ2-5
v_call: TRBV19
clone_size: NA
d_call: NA
cdr3_aa: CASSMWSRSQWETQYF
cdr3_nt: TGTGCCAGTAGTATGTGGTCCAGATCCCAGTGGGAGACCCAGTACTTC

j_call: TRBJ2-1
v_call: TRBV7-2
clone_size: few
d_call: NA
cdr3_aa: CASSLIASYNEQFF
cdr3_nt: TGTGCCAGCAGCTTAATAGCCTCCTACAATGAGCAGTTCTTC

j_call: TRBJ2-1
v_call: TRBV7-2
clone_size: NA
d_call: NA
cdr3_aa: CASSLERYYNEQFF
cdr3_nt: TGTGCCAGCAGCTTAGAGCGCTACTACAATGAGCAGTTCTTC

j_call: TRBJ2-7
v_call: TRBV9
clone_size: few
d_call: TRBD2
cdr3_aa: CASTGTSGGDRQYF
cdr3_nt: TGTGCCAGCACCGGGACTAGCGGGGGCGACCGGCAGTACTTC

j_call: TRBJ2-1
v_call: TRBV27
clone_size: NA
d_call: NA
cdr3_aa: CASSLGAGDEQFF
cdr3_nt: TGTGCCAGCAGTTTAGGAGCGGGCGATGAGCAGTTCTTC

j_call: TRBJ2-7
v_call: TRBV7-9
clone_size: NA
d_call: TRBD2
cdr3_aa: CAISGRGGLEQYF
cdr3_nt: TGTGCCATAAGCGGGAGAGGGGGTCTCGAGCAGTACTTC

j_call: TRBJ2-5
v_call: TRBV15
clone_size: few
d_call: NA
cdr3_aa: CATSRAVAAQETQYF
cdr3_nt: TGTGCCACCAGCAGAGCCGTCGCGGCCCAAGAGACCCAGTACTTC

j_call: TRBJ1-2
v_call: TRBV29-1
clone_size: NA
d_call: NA
cdr3_aa: CSVPRDTYGYTF
cdr3_nt: TGCAGCGTCCCCAGGGACACCTATGGCTACACCTTC

j_call: TRBJ1-6
v_call: TRBV24-1
clone_size: NA
d_call: NA
cdr3_aa: CAARGNGSSYNSPLHF
cdr3_nt: TGTGCCGCGCGAGGGAATGGCAGCTCCTATAATTCACCCCTCCACTTT

j_call: TRBJ1-1
v_call: TRBV19
clone_size: NA
d_call: NA
cdr3_aa: CASSWGDGTEAFF
cdr3_nt: TGTGCCAGTAGTTGGGGGGATGGCACTGAAGCTTTCTTT

j_call: TRBJ2-7
v_call: TRBV5-8
clone_size: once
d_call: NA
cdr3_aa: CASSQSWRGYEQYF
cdr3_nt: TGTGCCAGCAGCCAAAGCTGGCGGGGATACGAGCAGTACTTC

j_call: TRBJ2-1
v_call: TRBV7-3
clone_size: NA
d_call: TRBD1
cdr3_aa: CASSSGTGFNEQFF
cdr3_nt: TGTGCCAGCAGTTCCGGGACAGGGTTTAATGAGCAGTTCTTC

j_call: TRBJ2-1
v_call: TRBV7-9
clone_size: NA
d_call: TRBD2
cdr3_aa: CASSLGVRGEVHNEQFF
cdr3_nt: TGTGCCAGCAGCTTAGGAGTCCGGGGGGAGGTCCACAATGAGCAGTTCTTC

j_call: TRBJ2-5
v_call: TRBV10-3
clone_size: NA
d_call: NA
cdr3_aa: CAISETGAETQYF
cdr3_nt: TGTGCCATCAGTGAGACGGGAGCAGAGACCCAGTACTTC